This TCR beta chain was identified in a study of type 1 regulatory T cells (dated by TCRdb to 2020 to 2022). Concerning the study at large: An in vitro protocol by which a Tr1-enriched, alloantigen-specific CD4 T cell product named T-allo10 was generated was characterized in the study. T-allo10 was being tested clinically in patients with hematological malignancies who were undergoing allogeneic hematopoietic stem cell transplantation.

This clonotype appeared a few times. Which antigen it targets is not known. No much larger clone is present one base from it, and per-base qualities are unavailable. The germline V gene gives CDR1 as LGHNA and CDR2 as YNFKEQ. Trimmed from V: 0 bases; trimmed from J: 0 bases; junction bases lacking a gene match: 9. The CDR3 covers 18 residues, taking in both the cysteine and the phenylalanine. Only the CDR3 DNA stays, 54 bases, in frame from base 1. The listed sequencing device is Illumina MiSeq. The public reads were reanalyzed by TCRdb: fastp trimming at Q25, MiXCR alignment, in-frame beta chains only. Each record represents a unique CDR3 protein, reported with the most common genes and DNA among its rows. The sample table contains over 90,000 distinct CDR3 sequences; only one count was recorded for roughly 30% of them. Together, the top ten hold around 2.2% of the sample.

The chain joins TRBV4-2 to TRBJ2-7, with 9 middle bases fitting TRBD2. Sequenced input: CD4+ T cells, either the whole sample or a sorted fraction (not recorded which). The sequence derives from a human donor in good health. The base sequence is TGTGCCAGCAGCCAAGATCCGGGGGGTAGCGGGGGCTCCTACGAGCAGTACTTC. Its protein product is CASSQDPGGSGGSYEQYF.